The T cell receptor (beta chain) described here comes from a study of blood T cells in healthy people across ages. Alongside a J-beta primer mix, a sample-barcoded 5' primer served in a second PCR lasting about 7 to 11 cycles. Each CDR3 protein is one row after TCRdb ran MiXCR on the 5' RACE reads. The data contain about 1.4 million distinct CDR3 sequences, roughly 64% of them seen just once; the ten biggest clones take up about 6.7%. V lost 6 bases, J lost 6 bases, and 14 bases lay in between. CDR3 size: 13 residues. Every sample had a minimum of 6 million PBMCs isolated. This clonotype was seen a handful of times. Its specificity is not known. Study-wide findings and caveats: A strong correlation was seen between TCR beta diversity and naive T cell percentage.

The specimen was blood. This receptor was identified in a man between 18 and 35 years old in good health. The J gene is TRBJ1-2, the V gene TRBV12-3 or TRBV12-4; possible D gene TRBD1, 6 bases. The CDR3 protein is CASSPGTSDGYTF. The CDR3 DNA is TGTGCCAGCAGCCCAGGGACATCCGATGGCTACACCTTC.